The rows below give T cell receptor beta chains drawn from one sample of a study of Ad26.COV2.S vaccination and SARS-CoV-2 variants. Using immunoSEQ multiplex PCR, the repertoire was profiled, and TCRdb retains in-frame clones only, with some absent. The data hold hundreds of thousands of clones, with 85% to 90% observed a single time. Source: peripheral blood, taken in a trial of Ad26.COV2.S vaccine versus placebo. Source of these receptors: a person aged 18-65 years who received the Ad26.COV2.S COVID-19 vaccine or a placebo. Both conserved end residues are part of each CDR3. D genes are given only for firm matches. Only some rows state a clone size, as once, few, many or a class for expanded clones.

v_call,d_call,j_call,clone_size,cdr3_nt,cdr3_aa
TRBV7-6,.,TRBJ1-3,.,TGTGCCAGCAGCTCAACACAGGGTACTGGAAACACCATATATTTT,CASSSTQGTGNTIYF
TRBV27,TRBD1,TRBJ1-1,.,TGTGCCAGCAGTATACGACAGGGAAGGGGATACACTGAAGCTTTCTTT,CASSIRQGRGYTEAFF
TRBV7-8,.,TRBJ1-6,.,TGTGCCAGCAGCTTAAGGGGTCACGATTCACCCCTCCACTTT,CASSLRGHDSPLHF
TRBV5-4,.,TRBJ1-5,.,TGTGCCAGCAGCTTTGGGCCCCATAGCAATCAGCCCCAGCATTTT,CASSFGPHSNQPQHF
TRBV2,.,TRBJ2-5,.,TGTGCCAGCGGGAGAGAGACCCAGTACTTC,CASGRETQYF
TRBV6-2/TRBV6-3,TRBD2,TRBJ2-3,.,TGTGCCAGCAGCCCCGCGGGGGGGTTATCAGATACGCAGTATTTT,CASSPAGGLSDTQYF
TRBV19,.,TRBJ1-2,once,TGTGCCAGTAGTATACATGGGAGTGATGGCTACACCTTC,CASSIHGSDGYTF
TRBV7-2,TRBD2,TRBJ2-7,.,TGTGCCAGCAGCATATATAGCGGGGAGCAGTACTTC,CASSIYSGEQYF
TRBV6-6,.,TRBJ2-1,.,TGTGCCACCGTCCGGTCCCTGAACCACAATGAGCAGTTCTTC,CATVRSLNHNEQFF
TRBV29-1,TRBD2,TRBJ2-2,once,TGCAGCGTAGGGGGACTAGCGGGAGGGCCTTACGGGGAGCTGTTTTTT,CSVGGLAGGPYGELFF
TRBV7-2,TRBD2,TRBJ2-7,.,TGTGCCAGCAGCTTATTTTGGTCGGGACTAGCGGGGGGGTCCTACGAGCAGTACTTC,CASSLFWSGLAGGSYEQYF
TRBV5-1,.,TRBJ1-4,once,TGCGCCAGCAGCTTCGGAGGGACCTTTAATGAAAAACTGTTTTTT,CASSFGGTFNEKLFF
TRBV5-6,.,TRBJ1-1,.,TGTGCCAGCAGCCCCGCTGCGGGGGTGAACACTGAAGCTTTCTTT,CASSPAAGVNTEAFF
TRBV27,.,TRBJ2-3,.,TGTGCCAGCAGTTCTTCTTGGACTAGCACAGATACGCAGTATTTT,CASSSSWTSTDTQYF
TRBV7-3,.,TRBJ2-5,.,TGTGCCAGCAGTCCGGGACACCTCTCAACCCAGTACTTC,CASSPGHLSTQYF
TRBV5-1,TRBD1,TRBJ1-2,.,TGCGCCAGCTCAACCGGGACAGGGTACTATGGCTACACCTTC,CASSTGTGYYGYTF
TRBV28,.,TRBJ1-3,.,TGTGCCAGCAGGGCCTCGGACGGAACCTCTGGAAACACCATATATTTT,CASRASDGTSGNTIYF